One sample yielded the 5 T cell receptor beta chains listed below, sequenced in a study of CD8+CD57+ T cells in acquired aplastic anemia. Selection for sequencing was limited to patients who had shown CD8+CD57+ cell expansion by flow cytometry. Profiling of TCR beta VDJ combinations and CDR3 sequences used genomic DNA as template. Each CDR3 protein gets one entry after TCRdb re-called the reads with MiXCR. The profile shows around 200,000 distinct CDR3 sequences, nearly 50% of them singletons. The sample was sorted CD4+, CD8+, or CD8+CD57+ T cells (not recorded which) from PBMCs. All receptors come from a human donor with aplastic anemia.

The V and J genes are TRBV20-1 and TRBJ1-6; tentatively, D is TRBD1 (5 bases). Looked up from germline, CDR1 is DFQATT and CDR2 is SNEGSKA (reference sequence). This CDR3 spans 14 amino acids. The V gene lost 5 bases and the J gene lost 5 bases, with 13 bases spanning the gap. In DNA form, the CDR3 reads TGCAGTGCTGGACAACAGCGGGATAATTCACCCCTCCACTTT. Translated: CSAGQQRDNSPLHF.

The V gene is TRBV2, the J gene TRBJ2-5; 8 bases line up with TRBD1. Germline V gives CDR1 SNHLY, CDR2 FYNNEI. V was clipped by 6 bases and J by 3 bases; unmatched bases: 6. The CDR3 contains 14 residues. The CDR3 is CASRPYRGEETQYF. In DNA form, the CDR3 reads TGTGCCAGCAGGCCCTACAGGGGGGAAGAGACCCAGTACTTC. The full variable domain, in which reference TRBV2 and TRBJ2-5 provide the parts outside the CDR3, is EPEVTQTPSHQVTQMGQEVILRCVPISNHLYFYWYRQILGQKVEFLVSFYNNEISEKSEIFDDQFSVERPDGSNFTLKIRSTKLEDSAMYFCASRPYRGEETQYFGPGTRLLVL.

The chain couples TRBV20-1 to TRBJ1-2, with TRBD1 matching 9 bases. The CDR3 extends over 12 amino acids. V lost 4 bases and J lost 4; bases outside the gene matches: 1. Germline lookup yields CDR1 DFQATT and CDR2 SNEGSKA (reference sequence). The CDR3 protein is CSAIQGAYGYTF. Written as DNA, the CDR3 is TGCAGTGCTATACAGGGGGCCTATGGCTACACCTTC.

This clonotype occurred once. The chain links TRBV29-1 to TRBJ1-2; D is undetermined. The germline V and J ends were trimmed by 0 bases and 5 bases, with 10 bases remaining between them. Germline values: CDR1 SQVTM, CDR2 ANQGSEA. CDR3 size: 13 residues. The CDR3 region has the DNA TGCAGCGTTGAAGATGTGGGAGAGTATGGCTACACCTTC. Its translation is CSVEDVGEYGYTF. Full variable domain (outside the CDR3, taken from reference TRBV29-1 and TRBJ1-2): SAVISQKPSRDICQRGTSLTIQCQVDSQVTMMFWYRQQPGQSLTLIATANQGSEATYESGFVIDKFPISRPNLTFSTLTVSNMSPEDSSIYLCSVEDVGEYGYTFGSGTRLTVV.

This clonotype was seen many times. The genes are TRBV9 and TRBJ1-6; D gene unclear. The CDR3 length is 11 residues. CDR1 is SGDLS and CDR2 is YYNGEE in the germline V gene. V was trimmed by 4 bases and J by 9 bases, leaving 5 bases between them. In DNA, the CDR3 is TGTGCCAGCAGCACCCCTTCACCCCTCCACTTT. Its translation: CASSTPSPLHF.